The 2 T cell receptor beta chains listed next were all sequenced from one sample in a study of blood T cell repertoires in COVID-19. Sequencing was performed with immunoSEQ multiplex PCR; in TCRdb, only in-frame clones are kept and a portion is missing. The sample lists about 74,000 clones; about 91% were seen once. The sequencing sample was made of peripheral blood. The receptor set was obtained from a woman older than 75 with acute or convalescent COVID-19.

The V and J genes are TRBV3-1 (or the pseudogene TRBV3-2) and TRBJ2-2, with D possibly being TRBD2 (7 bases). CDR1 LGHDT and CDR2 YNNKEL come from the germline V gene (reference sequence). The CDR3 is 15 amino acids. The V and J ends lost 8 bases and 7 bases respectively, with 20 bases between them. CDR3 region: CASGPKKGGDGELFF. In nucleotides, the CDR3 is TGTGCCAGCGGACCAAAGAAGGGGGGGGACGGGGAGCTGTTTTTT.

The chain recombines TRBV7-8 with TRBJ2-1, with D perhaps matching TRBD2 (6 bases). From germline, CDR1 is SGHVS and CDR2 FQNEAQ. The V gene lost 5 bases and the J gene lost 7 bases, with 18 bases spanning the gap. The CDR3 totals 15 residues. The CDR3 protein is CASSRGSGNRNEQFF. The CDR3 region has the DNA TGTGCCAGCAGCCGGGGTAGCGGTAACCGGAATGAGCAGTTCTTC. Full variable domain (remainder filled in from reference TRBV7-8 and TRBJ2-1): GAGVSQSPRYKVAKRGQDVALRCDPISGHVSLFWYQQALGQGPEFLTYFQNEAQLDKSGLPSDRFFAERPEGSVSTLKIQRTQQEDSAVYLCASSRGSGNRNEQFFGPGTRLTVL.